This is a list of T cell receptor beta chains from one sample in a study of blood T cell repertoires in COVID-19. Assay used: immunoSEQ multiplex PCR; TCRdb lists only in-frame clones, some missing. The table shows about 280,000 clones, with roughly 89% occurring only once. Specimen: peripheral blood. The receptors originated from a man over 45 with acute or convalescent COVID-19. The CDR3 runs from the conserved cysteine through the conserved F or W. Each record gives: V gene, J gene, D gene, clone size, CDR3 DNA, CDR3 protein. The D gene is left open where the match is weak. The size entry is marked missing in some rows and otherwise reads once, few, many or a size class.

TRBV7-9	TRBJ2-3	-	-	TGTGCCAGCAGCTCCGGGGGGCTCAGCACAGATACGCAGTATTTT	CASSSGGLSTDTQYF
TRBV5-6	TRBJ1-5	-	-	TGTGCCAGCAGCTTGGCAGGGTCCACGGATACAAATCAGCCCCAGCATTTT	CASSLAGSTDTNQPQHF
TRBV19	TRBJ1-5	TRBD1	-	TGTGCCAGTAGTAAGCCGCTTCGACAGGGGAGGGGTCAGCCCCAGCATTTT	CASSKPLRQGRGQPQHF
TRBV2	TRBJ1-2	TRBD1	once	TGTGCCAGCAGTGCGGACGGGACAGGGGATGGCTACACCTTC	CASSADGTGDGYTF
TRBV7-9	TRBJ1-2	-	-	TGTGCCAGCAGCTTAAACGGAGGATATGGCTACACCTTC	CASSLNGGYGYTF
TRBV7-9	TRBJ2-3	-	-	TGTGCCAGCAGTCCGACCGGGACACCGCGCACAGATACGCAGTATTTT	CASSPTGTPRTDTQYF
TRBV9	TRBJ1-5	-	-	TGTGCCAGCAGCCCCGACGGGTATAGCAATCAGCCCCAGCATTTT	CASSPDGYSNQPQHF
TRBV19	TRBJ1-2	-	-	TGTGCCAGTACCACAATACAGGGACCCAGCTATGGCTACACCTTC	CASTTIQGPSYGYTF
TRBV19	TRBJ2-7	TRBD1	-	TGTGCCAGTAGTGCCCATTCCGGGACAGCTTCCTACGAGCAGTACTTC	CASSAHSGTASYEQYF
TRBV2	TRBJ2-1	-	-	TGTGCCAGCAGCGAACGGTCGAATGAGCAGTTCTTC	CASSERSNEQFF
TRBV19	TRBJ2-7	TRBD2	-	TGTGCCAGTAGTATCGGGGGGGCACTGGGGGACGAGCAGTACTTC	CASSIGGALGDEQYF
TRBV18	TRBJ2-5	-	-	TGTGCCAGCTCACCACTCCTCAACGGGAAAAAAGAGACCCAGTACTTC	CASSPLLNGKKETQYF
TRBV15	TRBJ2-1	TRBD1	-	TGTGCCACCAGCGCACGCTCCCTGACAGGGGGGAGGAATGAGCAGTTCTTC	CATSARSLTGGRNEQFF
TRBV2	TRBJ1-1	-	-	TGTGCCAGCAGCTATGACAGCAACACTGAAGCTTTCTTT	CASSYDSNTEAFF
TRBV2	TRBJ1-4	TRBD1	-	TGTGCCAGCACTGGGGGGGGACAGGCAGAAAAACTGTTTTTT	CASTGGGQAEKLFF
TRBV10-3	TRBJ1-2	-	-	TGTGCCATCTGGGCAGAAGATGGCTACACCTTC	CAIWAEDGYTF
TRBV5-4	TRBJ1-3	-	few	TGTGCCAGCAGCCAGGGCCTCTCTGGAAACACCATATATTTT	CASSQGLSGNTIYF
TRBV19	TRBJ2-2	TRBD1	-	TGTGCCAGTAGCTTAGACAGGGCAAACACCGGGGAGCTGTTTTTT	CASSLDRANTGELFF
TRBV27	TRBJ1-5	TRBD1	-	TGTGCCAGCAGTCTCGGACAGGGCAATCAGCCCCAGCATTTT	CASSLGQGNQPQHF
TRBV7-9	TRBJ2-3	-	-	TGTGCCAGCAGCTCTGCCGCAGCGAGCACAGATACGCAGTATTTT	CASSSAAASTDTQYF
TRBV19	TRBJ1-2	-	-	TGTGCCAGTAGTGCCGAACTCAGGGGTGACTATGGCTACACCTTC	CASSAELRGDYGYTF
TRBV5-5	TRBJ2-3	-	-	TGTGCCAGCCGCAGGGTGGCCACAGATACGCAGTATTTT	CASRRVATDTQYF
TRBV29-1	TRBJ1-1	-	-	TGCAGCTCCGGGGGCACTGAAGCTTTCTTT	CSSGGTEAFF
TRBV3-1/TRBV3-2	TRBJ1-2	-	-	TGTGCCAGCAGCCCGTGGACAGTGGACTATGGCTACACCTTC	CASSPWTVDYGYTF
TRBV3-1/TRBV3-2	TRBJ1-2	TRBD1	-	TGTGCCAGCAGCCAAAACAGGGGGGACTATGGCTACACCTTC	CASSQNRGDYGYTF
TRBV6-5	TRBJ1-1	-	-	TGTGCCAGCAGTTACGCCCAATTGGCCTTGAACACTGAAGCTTTCTTT	CASSYAQLALNTEAFF
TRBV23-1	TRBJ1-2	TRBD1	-	TGCGCCAAGTCCGGGACAGGGGTTTATGGCTACACCTTC	CAKSGTGVYGYTF
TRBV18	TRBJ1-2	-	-	TGTGCCAGCTCACCACGAGGGCCGGGCTACTATGGCTACACCTTC	CASSPRGPGYYGYTF